Below are 27 T cell receptor beta chains sequenced from a single sample in a study of blood T cell repertoires in COVID-19. Profiled with immunoSEQ multiplex PCR; TCRdb holds only in-frame clones, not every one. The table has roughly 330,000 clones, 87% seen once. The sample taken for sequencing was PBMCs or T cells enriched from blood (not recorded which). Every receptor here comes from a woman in her 30s who had recovered from COVID-19.

This rearrangement joins TRBV7-2 to TRBJ1-6, with D maybe TRBD1 (5 bases). The germline CDR1 and CDR2 sequences are SGHTA and FQGNSA. V was cut by 5 bases and J by 12 bases, with 11 bases left in between. The CDR3 loop spans 12 amino acids. In DNA form, the CDR3 reads TGTGCCAGCAGCCGGCGGGACCAACCCCTCCACTTT. Protein product: CASSRRDQPLHF.

The table lists this clone with a count of one. The chain carries TRBV11-2 and TRBJ1-1; perhaps TRBD1 as D (5 bases). Germline V lookup: CDR1 SGHAT, CDR2 FQNNGV. The CDR3 spans 14 residues. Deletions cut 3 bases from V and 11 bases from J, with 19 bases between. Here the CDR3 reads CASSFQWAGGVAFF. In DNA form, the CDR3 reads TGTGCCAGCAGCTTTCAATGGGCTGGGGGGGTGGCTTTCTTT.

The chain is built from TRBV19 and TRBJ1-1, with 10 bases identical to TRBD1. V trimming: 5 bases; J trimming: 2 bases; junction bases outside the gene matches: 5. Germline lookup yields CDR1 LNHDA and CDR2 SQIVND (reference sequence). The CDR3 extends over 15 amino acids. The CDR3 protein is CASSWGQGRNTEAFF. The CDR3 DNA reads TGTGCCAGTAGTTGGGGACAGGGGAGAAACACTGAAGCTTTCTTT.

V gene TRBV7-9 combines with J gene TRBJ1-1; perhaps TRBD1 as D (5 bases). V lost 0 bases to trimming and J lost 4 bases, with 15 bases between them. The CDR3 extends over 16 amino acids. Looked up from germline, CDR1 is SEHNR and CDR2 is FQNEAQ (reference sequence). In DNA, the CDR3 is TGTGCCAGCAGCTTAGCGAGCGGGGGACGAGGCACTGAAGCTTTCTTT. It is translated as CASSLASGGRGTEAFF.

This chain uses TRBV4-2 with TRBJ2-1; TRBD2 might be the D (6 bases). Trimming took off 8 bases at V and 0 bases at J, with 14 bases between the two ends. The length of the CDR3 is 15 residues. Looked up from germline, CDR1 is LGHNA and CDR2 is YNFKEQ. The CDR3 region has the DNA TGTGCCAGCGGGGGGTGGACCGGCTCCTACAATGAGCAGTTCTTC. The encoded protein is CASGGWTGSYNEQFF.

The chain carries TRBV4-1 and TRBJ2-2; D gene unclear. Germline V gives CDR1 MGHRA, CDR2 YSYEKL. V was trimmed by 2 bases and J by 1 base, leaving 17 bases between them. CDR3 length: 18 amino acids. CDR3 sequence (DNA): TGCGCCAGCAGCCAACCTCGGCCAGGTACCATGAACACCGGGGAGCTGTTTTTT. This sequence encodes CASSQPRPGTMNTGELFF.

The rearrangement uses TRBV4-1 and TRBJ2-7, with TRBD2 as a possible D gene (6 bases). Germline lookup yields CDR1 MGHRA and CDR2 YSYEKL. The CDR3 loop spans 15 amino acids. Deletions cut 3 bases from V and 7 bases from J, with 19 bases between. The CDR3 region is CASSQNSFLGGEQYF. Here the CDR3 DNA reads TGCGCCAGCAGCCAGAACTCCTTCTTAGGAGGGGAGCAGTACTTC.

The rearrangement joins TRBV4-2 to TRBJ2-7; D gene ambiguous. The V end lost 0 bases, the J end lost 3 bases, and 12 bases lay between the germline ends. CDR3 length: 15 residues. CDR1 and CDR2 (germline): LGHNA, YNFKEQ. CDR3 residues: CASSQDVSYSYEQYF. The CDR3 DNA sequence: TGTGCCAGCAGCCAAGATGTGAGTTATAGCTACGAGCAGTACTTC.

V gene TRBV5-1 combines with J gene TRBJ1-2; D may be TRBD1 (6 bases). Germline CDR1 reads SGHRS; CDR2 reads YFSETQ. The CDR3 loop spans 16 amino acids. The germline V and J ends were trimmed by 4 bases and 3 bases, with 19 bases remaining between them. In DNA, the CDR3 is TGCGCCAGCAGCACGAATGGTCAGGGGAGATACTATGGCTACACCTTC. As protein: CASSTNGQGRYYGYTF.

The J gene is TRBJ1-1, the V gene TRBV19, with a possible D match to TRBD1 (6 bases). In germline, CDR1 is LNHDA, CDR2 SQIVND (reference sequence). CDR3 length: 15 amino acids. V was pared by 1 base and J by 6 bases, with 15 bases between. The CDR3 here is CASSIAAGAQAEAFF. CDR3 nucleotides: TGTGCCAGTAGTATAGCAGCGGGGGCGCAAGCTGAAGCTTTCTTT.

V and J are TRBV5-1 and TRBJ2-7; D possibly corresponds to TRBD1 (6 bases). Germline CDR1 and CDR2: SGHRS and YFSETQ. Deletions cut 5 bases from V and 5 bases from J, with 20 bases between. This CDR3 has 15 amino acids. The CDR3 loop reads CASSQEVQGHDEQYF. The CDR3 nucleotides read TGCGCCAGCAGTCAGGAGGTACAGGGACATGACGAGCAGTACTTC.

V is TRBV5-4 and J is TRBJ2-5; perhaps TRBD2 as D (5 bases). The CDR3 is 14 amino acids. Germline lookup yields CDR1 SGHNT and CDR2 YYREEE (reference sequence). Trimming took off 0 bases at V and 5 bases at J, with 11 bases between the two ends. The CDR3 DNA follows: TGTGCCAGCAGCTTGGGGGCCACGGGGGAGACCCAGTACTTC. Protein: CASSLGATGETQYF.

The V and J genes are TRBV5-8 and TRBJ2-1; 11 nucleotides match TRBD1. CDR1 is SGHTS, CDR2 YDEGEE, per germline. The CDR3 is made up of 15 amino acids. V gave up 5 bases and J gave up 8 bases; unmatched junction bases: 9. This CDR3 is CASRPVGTGGDEQFF. CDR3 in DNA: TGTGCCAGCAGACCCGTCGGGACAGGGGGGGATGAGCAGTTCTTC.

This chain links TRBV10-3 with TRBJ1-4; TRBD1 matches at 7 bases. The CDR3 loop spans 15 amino acids. Germline V gene lookup returns CDR1 ENHRY and CDR2 SYGVKD. V gave up 10 bases and J gave up 8 bases; unmatched junction bases: 16. The CDR3 region is CANKYVDRVGEKLFF. Here the CDR3 DNA reads TGTGCCAACAAATACGTTGACAGGGTCGGCGAAAAACTGTTTTTT.

The rearrangement joins TRBV28 to TRBJ2-3, with D perhaps TRBD2 (7 bases). The germline CDR1 and CDR2 sequences are MDHEN and SYDVKM. The CDR3 is 15 amino acids. V was shortened by 6 bases and J by 4 bases, with 17 bases between the two germline ends. DNA of the CDR3: TGTGCCAGCAGCCGAGGGGGGGCCGTTGCAGATACGCAGTATTTT. Its translation is CASSRGGAVADTQYF.

This chain joins TRBV6-2 or TRBV6-3 and TRBJ1-6, with TRBD1 identical over 8 bases. J lost 6 bases, V lost 5 bases, and 6 bases had no gene match. Per germline, CDR1 MNHEY and CDR2 SVGEGT. The CDR3 covers 15 residues. CDR3 coding DNA: TGTGCCAGCAGTGACACAGGGGGAAGTAATTCACCCCTCCACTTT. Translation gives CASSDTGGSNSPLHF.

This chain connects TRBV5-3 to TRBJ2-7, with unresolved D. TRBV5-3 belongs to the ORF category, with a function that is uncertain. CDR3 size: 15 residues. V was shortened by 2 bases and J by 1 base, with 13 bases between the two germline ends. CDR3: CARSFSQQQSYEQYF. CDR3 in DNA: TGTGCCAGAAGCTTTAGCCAGCAACAATCCTACGAGCAGTACTTC.

This clone came up a few times. The chain is built from TRBV3-1 (or the pseudogene TRBV3-2) and TRBJ2-1; no firm D call. CDR1 is LGHDT, CDR2 YNNKEL, per germline (reference sequence). The CDR3 covers 16 residues. V lost 0 bases and J 3 bases, leaving 12 bases between the germline ends. DNA for the CDR3: TGTGCCAGCAGCCAAGACGGCGGAGCTAACTACAATGAGCAGTTCTTC. It specifies CASSQDGGANYNEQFF.

V usage is TRBV9 and J usage is TRBJ1-2; no firm D call. The CDR3 loop spans 13 amino acids. Germline V gene sequence: CDR1 SGDLS, CDR2 YYNGEE. With 2 bases removed from V and 5 bases from J, the gap between germline ends came to 10 bases. CDR3 coding DNA: TGTGCCAGCAGCGTTTTGGGAGGGTATGGCTACACCTTC. Translation gives CASSVLGGYGYTF.

This sequence joins TRBV4-1 and TRBJ1-1, with 9 bases identical to TRBD1. The CDR3 is 15 residues long. V was clipped by 3 bases and J by 4 bases; unmatched bases: 6. The germline V gene encodes CDR1 MGHRA and CDR2 YSYEKL. This chain's CDR3 is CASSHVTGGFTEAFF. The CDR3 nucleotides are TGCGCCAGCAGCCATGTGACAGGGGGATTCACTGAAGCTTTCTTT.

The V gene is TRBV5-1, the J gene TRBJ1-5; 8 bases line up with TRBD1. V lost 4 bases and J lost 4; bases outside the gene matches: 22. The CDR3 sequence is 20 residues long. CDR1 is SGHRS, CDR2 YFSETQ, per germline. The DNA for the CDR3 is TGCGCCAGCAGCCCCGCGGGTTACCGACAGGGGAAGAGGAAGAATCAGCCCCAGCATTTT. This encodes CASSPAGYRQGKRKNQPQHF.

The chain employs TRBV6-5 and TRBJ2-7; D perhaps matches TRBD1 (6 bases). The CDR3 consists of 12 residues. V gave up 6 bases and J gave up 5 bases, with 11 bases separating them. Germline lookup yields CDR1 MNHEY and CDR2 SVGAGI. The CDR3 protein is CASSRGGNEQYF. In DNA form, the CDR3 reads TGTGCCAGCAGCCGAGGGGGTAACGAGCAGTACTTC.

The chain is built from TRBV28 and TRBJ1-2; 8 nucleotides line up with TRBD1. J lost 0 bases, V lost 3 bases, and 3 bases had no gene match. Per the germline V gene, CDR1 is MDHEN and CDR2 is SYDVKM. This CDR3 has 15 amino acids. The CDR3 nucleotides are TGTGCCAGCAGTTTCCGGGACAGGCCTAACTATGGCTACACCTTC. Protein: CASSFRDRPNYGYTF.

The rearrangement links TRBV7-3 to TRBJ2-1; 10 bases line up with TRBD1. Germline trimming cut 5 bases from V and 7 bases from J; bases unmatched to any gene: 8. This CDR3 has 15 amino acids. Germline values: CDR1 SGHTA, CDR2 FQGTGA. CDR3 sequence reads: CASSHRQGAENEQFF. DNA for the CDR3: TGTGCCAGCAGCCATCGACAGGGGGCCGAAAATGAGCAGTTCTTC.

The V gene is TRBV6-5, the J gene TRBJ1-2; perhaps TRBD1 as D (5 bases). This CDR3 contains 14 residues. V dropped 10 bases and J dropped 3 bases, with 18 bases sitting between them. The germline CDR1 and CDR2 sequences are MNHEY and SVGAGI. The CDR3 is CATTRAGVDYGYTF. As DNA, the CDR3 is TGTGCCACGACGCGGGCGGGGGTAGACTATGGCTACACCTTC.

The chain links TRBV2 to TRBJ1-5; tentative D call: TRBD1 (6 bases). Germline V CDR1 and CDR2: SNHLY, FYNNEI. The CDR3 has 14 residues. The V end lost 6 bases, the J end lost 1 base, and 10 bases lay between the germline ends. CDR3 DNA: TGTGCCAGCAGAGGGGGGGCGAGCAATCAGCCCCAGCATTTT. It translates to CASRGGASNQPQHF.

The chain is built from TRBV6-5 and TRBJ2-7; no definite D call. The germline V and J ends were trimmed by 5 bases and 2 bases, with 10 bases remaining between them. Per germline, CDR1 MNHEY and CDR2 SVGAGI. This CDR3 has 13 residues. CDR3: CASSIRSTYEQYF. Written as DNA, the CDR3 is TGTGCCAGCAGTATACGGAGCACCTACGAGCAGTACTTC.